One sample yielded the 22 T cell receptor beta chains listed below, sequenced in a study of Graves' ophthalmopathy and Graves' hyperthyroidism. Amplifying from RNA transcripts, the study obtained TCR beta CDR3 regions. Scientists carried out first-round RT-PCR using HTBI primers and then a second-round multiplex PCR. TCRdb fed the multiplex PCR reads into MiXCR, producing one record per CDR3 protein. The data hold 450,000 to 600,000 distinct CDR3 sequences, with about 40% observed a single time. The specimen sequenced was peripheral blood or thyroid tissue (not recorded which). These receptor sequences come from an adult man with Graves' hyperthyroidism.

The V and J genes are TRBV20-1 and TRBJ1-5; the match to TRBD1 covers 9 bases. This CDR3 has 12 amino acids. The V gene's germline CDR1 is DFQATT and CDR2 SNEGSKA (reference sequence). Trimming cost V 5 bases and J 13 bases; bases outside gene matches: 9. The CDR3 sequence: CSAGTGGGSQHF. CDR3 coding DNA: TGCAGTGCTGGAACAGGGGGCGGCTCGCAGCATTTT.

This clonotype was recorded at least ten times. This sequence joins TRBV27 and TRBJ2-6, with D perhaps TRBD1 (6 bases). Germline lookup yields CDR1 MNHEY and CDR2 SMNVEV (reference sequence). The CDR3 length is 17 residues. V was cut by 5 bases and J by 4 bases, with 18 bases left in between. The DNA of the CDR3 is TGTGCCAGCAGTCCATCCAGTTGGGGGCTAGGGGCCAACGTCCTGACTTTC. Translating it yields CASSPSSWGLGANVLTF.

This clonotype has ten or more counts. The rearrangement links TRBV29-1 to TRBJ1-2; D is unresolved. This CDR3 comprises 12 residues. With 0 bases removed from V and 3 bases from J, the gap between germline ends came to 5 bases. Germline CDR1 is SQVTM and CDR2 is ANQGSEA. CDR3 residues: CSVEEGYYGYTF. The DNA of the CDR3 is TGCAGCGTTGAAGAAGGGTACTATGGCTACACCTTC.

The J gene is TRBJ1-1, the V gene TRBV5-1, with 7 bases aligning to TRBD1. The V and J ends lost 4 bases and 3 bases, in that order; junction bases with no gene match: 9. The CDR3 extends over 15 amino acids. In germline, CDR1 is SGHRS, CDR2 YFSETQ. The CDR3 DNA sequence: TGCGCCAGCAGCACAAACAGGGGAAGCGACACTGAAGCTTTCTTT. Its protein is CASSTNRGSDTEAFF.

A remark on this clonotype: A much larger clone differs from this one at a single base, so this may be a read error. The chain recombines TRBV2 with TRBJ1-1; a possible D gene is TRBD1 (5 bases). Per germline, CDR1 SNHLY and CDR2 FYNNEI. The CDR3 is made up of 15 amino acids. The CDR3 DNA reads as TGTGCCAGCAGTGAAGTTGGGGGACGGGGCACTGAAGCTCTCTTT. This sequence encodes CASSEVGGRGTEALF.

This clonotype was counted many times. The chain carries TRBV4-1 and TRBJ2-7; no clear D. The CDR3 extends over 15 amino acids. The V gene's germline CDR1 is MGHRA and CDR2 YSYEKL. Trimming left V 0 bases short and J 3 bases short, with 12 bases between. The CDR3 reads CASSQDGSPYYEQYF. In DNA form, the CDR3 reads TGCGCCAGCAGCCAAGACGGATCCCCATACTACGAGCAGTACTTC.

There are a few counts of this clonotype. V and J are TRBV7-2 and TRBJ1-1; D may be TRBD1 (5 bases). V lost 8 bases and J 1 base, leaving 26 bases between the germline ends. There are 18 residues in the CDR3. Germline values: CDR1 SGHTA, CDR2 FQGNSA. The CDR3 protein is CASSPPGASRLWNTEAFF. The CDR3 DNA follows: TGTGCCAGCTCACCACCCGGGGCATCCAGACTGTGGAACACTGAAGCTTTCTTT.

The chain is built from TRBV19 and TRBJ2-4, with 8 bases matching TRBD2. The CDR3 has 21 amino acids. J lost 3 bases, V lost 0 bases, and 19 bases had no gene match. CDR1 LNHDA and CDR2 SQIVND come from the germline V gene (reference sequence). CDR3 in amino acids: CASSIDLFSGTLRRVKNIQYF. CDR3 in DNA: TGTGCCAGTAGTATAGATCTATTTAGCGGGACCCTCCGAAGGGTCAAAAACATTCAGTACTTC.

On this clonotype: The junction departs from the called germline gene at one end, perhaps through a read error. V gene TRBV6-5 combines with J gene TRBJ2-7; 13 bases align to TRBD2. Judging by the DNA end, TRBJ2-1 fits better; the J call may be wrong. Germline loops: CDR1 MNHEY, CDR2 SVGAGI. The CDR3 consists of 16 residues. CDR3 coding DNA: TGCGCCAGCAGCGACCCCGGGACTAGCGGGGACAATGAGCAGTTCTTC. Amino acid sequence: CASSDPGTSGDNEQFF.

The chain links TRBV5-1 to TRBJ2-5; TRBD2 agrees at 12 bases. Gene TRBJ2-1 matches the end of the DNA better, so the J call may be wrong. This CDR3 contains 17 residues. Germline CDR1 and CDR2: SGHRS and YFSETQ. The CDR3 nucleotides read TGCGCCAGCAGACTAGCGGGGGGACCAAGCTCCTACAATGAGCAGTTCTTC. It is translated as CASRLAGGPSSYNEQFF.

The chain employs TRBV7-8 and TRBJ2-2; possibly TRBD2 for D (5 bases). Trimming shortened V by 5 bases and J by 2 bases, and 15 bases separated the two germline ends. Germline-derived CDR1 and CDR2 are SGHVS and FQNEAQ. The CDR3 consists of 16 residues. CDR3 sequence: CASSQHDGGNTGELFF. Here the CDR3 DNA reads TGTGCCAGCAGCCAACATGATGGAGGTAACACCGGGGAGCTGTTTTTT.

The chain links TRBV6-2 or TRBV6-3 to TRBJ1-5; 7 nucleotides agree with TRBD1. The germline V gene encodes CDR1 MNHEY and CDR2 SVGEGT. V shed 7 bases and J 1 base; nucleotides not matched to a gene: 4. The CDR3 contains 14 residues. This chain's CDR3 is CASTKQGSNQPQHF. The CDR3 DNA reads TGTGCCAGCACCAAACAGGGGAGCAATCAGCCCCAGCATTTT.

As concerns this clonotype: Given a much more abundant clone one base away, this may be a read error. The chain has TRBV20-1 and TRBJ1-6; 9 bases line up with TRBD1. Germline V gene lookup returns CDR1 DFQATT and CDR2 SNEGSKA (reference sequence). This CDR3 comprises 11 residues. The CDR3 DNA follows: TGCAGTGCTAGGACAGGGGGGCCCCCCCACTTT. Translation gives CSARTGGPPHF.

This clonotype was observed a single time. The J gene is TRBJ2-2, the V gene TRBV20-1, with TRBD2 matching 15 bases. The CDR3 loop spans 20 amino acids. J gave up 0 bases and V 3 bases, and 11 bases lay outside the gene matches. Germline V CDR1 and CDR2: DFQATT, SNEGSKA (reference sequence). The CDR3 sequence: CSASGTSGRSKGPNTGELFF. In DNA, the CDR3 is TGCAGTGCTAGTGGGACTAGCGGGAGGTCGAAAGGGCCGAACACCGGGGAGCTGTTTTTT.

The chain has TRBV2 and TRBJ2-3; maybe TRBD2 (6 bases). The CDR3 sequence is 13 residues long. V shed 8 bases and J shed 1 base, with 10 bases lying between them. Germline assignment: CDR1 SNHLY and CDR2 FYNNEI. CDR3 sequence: CASRGIGTDTQYF. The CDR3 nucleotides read TGTGCCAGCCGCGGGATAGGCACAGATACGCAGTATTTT.

CDR3 sequence: CASSLAGTGRPEAFF. In DNA, the CDR3 is TGTGCCAGCAGCTTGGCCGGGACAGGGAGGCCTGAAGCTTTCTTT. The J gene is TRBJ1-1, the V gene TRBV7-9; 9 bases align to TRBD1. Germline V gene lookup returns CDR1 SEHNR and CDR2 FQNEAQ (reference sequence). Germline trimming cut 3 bases from V and 6 bases from J; bases unmatched to any gene: 8. The CDR3 extends over 15 amino acids.

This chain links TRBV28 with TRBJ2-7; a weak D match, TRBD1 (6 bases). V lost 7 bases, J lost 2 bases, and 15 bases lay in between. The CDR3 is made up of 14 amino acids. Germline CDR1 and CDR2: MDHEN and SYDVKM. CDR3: CASKGVVVTYEQYF. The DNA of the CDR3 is TGTGCCAGCAAGGGGGTAGTGGTGACCTACGAGCAGTACTTC.

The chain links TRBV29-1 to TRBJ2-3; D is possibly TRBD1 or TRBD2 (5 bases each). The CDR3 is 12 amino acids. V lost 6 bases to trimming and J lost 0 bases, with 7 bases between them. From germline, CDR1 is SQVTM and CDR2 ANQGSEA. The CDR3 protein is CSVGDSTDTQYF. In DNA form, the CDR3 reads TGCAGCGTGGGGGACAGCACAGATACGCAGTATTTT.

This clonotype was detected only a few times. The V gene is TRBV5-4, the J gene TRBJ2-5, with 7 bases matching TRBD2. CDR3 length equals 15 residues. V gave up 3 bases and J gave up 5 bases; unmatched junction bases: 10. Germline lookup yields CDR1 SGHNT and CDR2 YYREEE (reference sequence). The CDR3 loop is CASSYRVAGGETQYF. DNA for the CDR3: TGTGCCAGCAGCTACCGGGTCGCCGGGGGGGAGACCCAGTACTTC.

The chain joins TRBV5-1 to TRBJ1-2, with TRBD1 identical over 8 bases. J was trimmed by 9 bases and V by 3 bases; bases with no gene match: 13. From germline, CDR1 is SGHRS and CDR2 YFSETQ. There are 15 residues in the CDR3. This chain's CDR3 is CASSSGQGEKDSYTF. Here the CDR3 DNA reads TGCGCCAGCAGCTCAGGACAGGGAGAAAAGGATAGCTACACCTTC.

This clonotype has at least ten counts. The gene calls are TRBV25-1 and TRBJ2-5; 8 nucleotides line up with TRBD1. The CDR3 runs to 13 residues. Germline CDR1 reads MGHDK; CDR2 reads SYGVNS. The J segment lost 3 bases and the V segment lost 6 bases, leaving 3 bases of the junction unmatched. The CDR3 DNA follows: TGTGCCAGCAGAGGACAGGGTAAAGAGACCCAGTACTTC. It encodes CASRGQGKETQYF.

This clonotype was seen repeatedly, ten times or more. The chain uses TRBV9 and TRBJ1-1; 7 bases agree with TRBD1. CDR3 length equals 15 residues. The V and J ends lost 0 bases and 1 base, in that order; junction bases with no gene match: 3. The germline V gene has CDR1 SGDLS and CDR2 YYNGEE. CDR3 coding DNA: TGTGCCAGCAGCGTAGGGGGGACAGCGAACACTGAAGCTTTCTTT. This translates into CASSVGGTANTEAFF.